This T cell receptor (beta chain) was obtained from a study of monozygotic twins with inflammatory bowel disease. As concerns this clonotype: The antigen is unknown.

Nested PCRs (about 17 and 10 cycles, two total) were applied to TCRalpha and TCRbeta cDNA. TCRdb reprocessed the 5' RACE reads; each CDR3 protein has one entry and no DNA is given. With roughly 200,000 distinct CDR3 sequences in the sample, the ten largest clones hold 1.6%. The CDR3 is made up of 13 amino acids. Study-level findings and limits: Compared with healthy twins, IBD patients shared fewer clonotypes with others, especially with disease activity. Patients received differing immunosuppressive treatments, which may have added variability to their repertoires.

The chain carries TRBV12-3 or TRBV12-4 and TRBJ1-1; with no DNA, the TCRdb D assignment of TRBD1 cannot be verified. This receptor was obtained from a human donor with ulcerative colitis or Crohn's disease, or a healthy co-twin of an affected twin (not recorded which). Sample: blood. CDR3 residues: CASRLAGTGEAFF.